A single TCR beta chain is shown here with its context. Original processing methods: Using reference gene primer amplification, nucleated cell counts were estimated. Sequencing used immunoSEQ multiplex PCR; TCRdb keeps in-frame clones, though not all of them. That table is the source of V, J and clone size, and D and trimming were worked out from the DNA. This table holds about 130,000 clones, over 80% found once. The entry originates in a study of blood T cell repertoires in COVID-19. About the study: Whether acute or convalescent, the COVID-19 samples came from the United States, Italy and Spain. From T cells, B-cell-depleted T cells, or PBMCs came the material, which was cDNA or gDNA.

The TCR comes from a man in his 60s with acute or convalescent COVID-19. Sequenced: peripheral blood.

CDR3: CASSQTLRGLWLNTEAFF. Here the CDR3 DNA reads TGTGCCAGCAGCCAGACTTTGAGGGGACTATGGCTGAACACTGAAGCTTTCTTT. This chain links TRBV14 with TRBJ1-1; TRBD1 might be the D (5 bases). The germline CDR1 and CDR2 sequences are SGHDN and FVKESK. The CDR3 covers 18 residues. Trimming cost V 3 bases and J 0 bases, with 20 bases left between them.